This T cell receptor beta chain was sequenced for a study of T cells after yellow fever vaccination. Turning to this clonotype: Its specificity is not known.

As TCR cDNA was made by 5'RACE template switching, a universal primer site and UMIs were added. TCRdb re-called the 5' RACE reads through MiXCR, storing one row per CDR3 protein. Of fewer than 500,000 distinct CDR3 sequences listed, 15% to 20% are singletons. Study findings and constraints: The study re-detected most primary-vaccination clones after the booster (under 97% CD4, roughly 85% CD8). Clonotypes found in both CD4 and CD8 compartments made up a small share. Contamination of FACS-sorted repertoires by abundant clonotypes from the bulk population could occur.

Germline assignment: CDR1 LGHNA and CDR2 YNFKEQ. The CDR3 has 16 residues. Trimming cost V 1 base and J 5 bases; bases outside gene matches: 9. V gene TRBV4-2 combines with J gene TRBJ2-5; 8 bases map to TRBD2. The sequences come from PBMCs, collected before the yellow fever booster vaccination. This TCR was sampled from a man younger than 35 who received the YFV17D yellow fever vaccine. The DNA for the CDR3 is TGTGCCAGCAGCCAAGTCGAGCGGGGGACCTCTGAGACCCAGTACTTC. As protein: CASSQVERGTSETQYF.